The entry below gives a single TCR beta chain sequence along with its context. The data belong to a study of OX40 agonist ivuxolimab in advanced cancers. Repertoires were generated with immunoSEQ multiplex PCR, while TCRdb's copy carries only in-frame clones and drops some. The sample has 50,000 to 60,000 clones, around 89% seen once. The CDR3 is 16 residues long. J gave up 0 bases and V 6 bases, and 8 bases lay outside the gene matches. CDR1 KGHSH and CDR2 LQKENI come from the germline V gene. Enrollment shut out patients with autoimmune disease history or systemic immunosuppression. J is TRBJ1-1 and V is TRBV18; 9 bases are shared with TRBD1. The TCR originated in an adult with an advanced solid tumor such as melanoma, head and neck, liver or kidney cancer. The starting material was CD4+ or CD8+ T cells sorted from blood, obtained in a trial of the OX40 agonist ivuxolimab. The CDR3 is CASSSTGGWMNTEAFF. CDR3 DNA sequence: TGTGCCAGCTCCTCTACAGGGGGCTGGATGAACACTGAAGCTTTCTTT.